This TCR beta chain derives from a study of control samples from healthy donors and cancer patients (dated by TCRdb to the early 2020s). The method was the immunoSEQ multiplex PCR assay. The immuneACCESS repertoire file appears here via TCRdb, limited to in-frame rearrangements. These files lack a portion of the clones; in checked studies, under half of the deficit traces to unresolved V genes, and the cause of the others is not known. The sample profile shows about 63,000 clones; around 85% of them were found once. Roughly 6% of the sample comes from the top ten. Comments on this clone: Which antigen it targets is not known. No qualities accompany the bases; no much larger clone lies one base away.

Specimen: blood. The TCR comes from a man between 35 and 55 years old in good health.

The CDR3 protein: CASSEDGTNTGELFF. The bases read TGTGCCAGCAGTGAGGACGGGACGAACACCGGGGAGCTGTTTTTT. The chain joins TRBV6-4 to TRBJ2-2; the D gene is possibly TRBD2, with 5 bases matching. Including cysteine and phenylalanine, the CDR3 has 15 amino acids. The kept DNA is CDR3 alone, 45 bases in frame from the first base. Trimming costs V 3 bases and J 0 bases, and their ends lie 8 bases apart. As encoded in the germline V gene, CDR1 is MRHNA while CDR2 is SNTAGT.